These 12 T cell receptor beta chains originate from one sample sequenced in a study of Graves' ophthalmopathy and Graves' hyperthyroidism. RNA transcripts were the source from which TCR beta CDR3 regions were amplified. First-round RT-PCR used HTBI primers; second-round multiplex PCR followed. Each CDR3 protein gets one entry after TCRdb re-called the multiplex PCR reads with MiXCR. Of about 500,000 distinct CDR3 sequences in the sample, about 15% were seen once. Sample: blood. These receptors were collected from a woman aged 30 to 39 with Graves' ophthalmopathy.

This clonotype came up many times. J is TRBJ2-7 and V is TRBV13, with D possibly matching TRBD2 (5 bases). Per germline, CDR1 PRHDT and CDR2 FYEKMQ (reference sequence). The CDR3 has 15 residues. Between the trimmed V and J ends, which lost 5 bases and 5 bases, there was a span of 19 bases. In nucleotides, the CDR3 is TGTGCCAGCAGCCCAGGCGGGCCGAGGTTCCACGAGCAGTACTTC. Residues: CASSPGGPRFHEQYF.

This clonotype occurred many times. The J gene is TRBJ1-1, the V gene TRBV20-1; D gene ambiguous. Trimming cost V 5 bases and J 6 bases, with 7 bases left between them. This CDR3 has 10 residues. Germline V gene lookup returns CDR1 DFQATT and CDR2 SNEGSKA (reference sequence). The CDR3 bases are TGCAGTGCTCGAAAGGCTGAAGCTTTCTTT. Translated: CSARKAEAFF.

The sample holds many counts of this clonotype. V is TRBV9 and J is TRBJ1-2, with D tentatively TRBD1 (6 bases). Germline CDR1 SGDLS, CDR2 YYNGEE. The CDR3 is 15 amino acids. The V and J ends lost 4 bases and 3 bases respectively, with 16 bases between them. Written as DNA, the CDR3 is TGTGCCAGCAGCCCCCGAGGGGGGGAAGACTATGGCTACACCTTC. Residues: CASSPRGGEDYGYTF.

Many counts were recorded for this clonotype. The chain joins TRBV6-1 to TRBJ1-2; TRBD1 is a possible D gene (5 bases). V was pared by 6 bases and J by 3 bases, with 11 bases between. The CDR3 spans 13 residues. The germline gives CDR1 MNHNS, CDR2 SASEGT. The CDR3 here is CASSTTGHYGYTF. The CDR3 DNA sequence: TGTGCCAGCAGCACTACAGGTCACTATGGCTACACCTTC.

This clonotype has ten or more counts. The chain has TRBV5-1 and TRBJ2-7; perhaps D is TRBD1 or TRBD2 (6 bases each). The V gene's germline CDR1 is SGHRS and CDR2 YFSETQ. CDR3 length: 15 amino acids. Trimming shortened V by 4 bases and J by 5 bases, and 19 bases separated the two germline ends. This CDR3 reads CASSGGGGVGHEQYF. The CDR3 DNA sequence: TGCGCCAGCAGCGGAGGGGGAGGTGTTGGCCACGAGCAGTACTTC. Together with reference TRBV5-1 and TRBJ2-7, the CDR3 gives the full variable domain: KAGVTQTPRYLIKTRGQQVTLSCSPISGHRSVSWYQQTPGQGLQFLFEYFSETQRNKGNFPGRFSGRQFSNSRSEMNVSTLELGDSALYLCASSGGGGVGHEQYFGPGTRLTVT.

This clonotype was detected many times. The V gene is TRBV7-9, the J gene TRBJ2-5, with D maybe TRBD1 (6 bases). The germline V and J ends were trimmed by 6 bases and 0 bases, with 11 bases remaining between them. Germline values: CDR1 SEHNR, CDR2 FQNEAQ (reference sequence). The CDR3 sequence is 14 residues long. The DNA for the CDR3 is TGTGCCAGCAGGCCCGGGACACACCAAGAGACCCAGTACTTC. Its translation: CASRPGTHQETQYF.

Only a few counts were recorded for this clonotype. The chain links TRBV20-1 to TRBJ1-2; 7 bases are shared with TRBD1. The CDR3 contains 15 residues. V lost 2 bases, J lost 2 bases, and 8 bases stayed unmatched. CDR1 and CDR2 (germline): DFQATT, SNEGSKA (reference sequence). The CDR3 sequence is CSARSGQASNYGYTF. CDR3 bases: TGCAGTGCTAGATCAGGACAGGCGTCGAACTATGGCTACACCTTC.

In this sample, this clonotype turned up many times. The chain recombines TRBV7-3 with TRBJ2-7; D gene uncertain. CDR1 SGHTA and CDR2 FQGTGA come from the germline V gene. This CDR3 spans 13 amino acids. Deletions cut 2 bases from V and 2 bases from J, with 7 bases between. The CDR3, as DNA: TGTGCCAGCAGCTTACTTCCTGCCTACGAGCAGTACTTC. Residues: CASSLLPAYEQYF.

The table lists this clonotype with a few counts. The V and J genes are TRBV9 and TRBJ1-1, with 11 bases fitting TRBD1. The germline V gene has CDR1 SGDLS and CDR2 YYNGEE. With 4 bases clipped from V and 1 base from J, the junction kept 9 bases outside the gene matches. CDR3 length equals 17 residues. CDR3 amino acids: CASSPGAGTGGNTEAFF. In DNA form, the CDR3 reads TGTGCCAGCAGCCCCGGAGCCGGGACAGGGGGGAACACTGAAGCTTTCTTT.

This clonotype was observed many times. The chain recombines TRBV6-5 with TRBJ1-5, with unresolved D. The CDR3 contains 14 residues. Looked up from germline, CDR1 is MNHEY and CDR2 is SVGAGI. Trimming pared 8 bases from V and 3 bases from J, leaving 14 bases between. This CDR3 reads CASSPKGYNQPQHF. CDR3 DNA sequence: TGTGCCAGCTCCCCGAAGGGATACAATCAGCCCCAGCATTTT.

The chain is built from TRBV15 and TRBJ2-5, with 8 bases identical to TRBD2. This CDR3 has 15 amino acids. With 5 bases clipped from V and 5 bases from J, the junction kept 10 bases outside the gene matches. Germline V gene data show CDR1 as LNHNV and CDR2 as YYDKDF (reference sequence). CDR3 region: CATSQTGTSVETQYF. CDR3 in DNA: TGTGCCACCAGCCAGACTGGGACTAGTGTGGAGACCCAGTACTTC.

At least ten counts were recorded for this clonotype. CDR3 amino acids: CAKYRGFYGYTF. In DNA form, the CDR3 reads TGTGCCAAATACAGGGGATTCTATGGCTACACCTTC. The V gene is TRBV7-2, the J gene TRBJ1-2, with 7 bases that match TRBD1. This CDR3 contains 12 residues. Germline CDR1 SGHTA, CDR2 FQGNSA. The V segment lost 10 bases and the J segment 4 bases; nucleotides outside the gene matches: 6. Supplemented by reference TRBV7-2 and TRBJ1-2, the full variable domain reads GAGVSQSPSNKVTEKGKDVELRCDPISGHTALYWYRQSLGQGLEFLIYFQGNSAPDKSGLPSDRFSAERTGGSVSTLTIQRTQQEDSAVYLCAKYRGFYGYTFGSGTRLTVV.